This T cell receptor (beta chain) was sequenced for a study of blood T cell repertoires in COVID-19. About the research overall: Researchers got acute and convalescent COVID-19 samples from the United States, Italy and Spain. PBMCs, B-cell-depleted T cells, or T cells provided the cDNA or gDNA that made up the material.

The germline CDR1 and CDR2 sequences are SGHVS and FQNEAQ. Between the trimmed V and J ends, which lost 3 bases and 2 bases, there was a span of 11 bases. There are 15 residues in the CDR3. Original processing methods: Reference gene primer amplification gave nucleated cell count estimates. Using immunoSEQ multiplex PCR, the repertoire was profiled, and TCRdb retains in-frame clones only, with some absent. V, J and clone size are taken as reported in that table, and D and trimming were inferred from the DNA itself. The sample holds approximately 140,000 clones, 85% to 90% seen once. The clonotype was recovered from an elderly man with acute or convalescent COVID-19. The chain is built from TRBV7-8 and TRBJ1-5; D might be TRBD1 (5 bases). Sequenced sample: peripheral blood. The CDR3 DNA follows: TGTGCCAGCAGCTTTTCGGCGACAGGCAATCAGCCCCAGCATTTT. Its translation is CASSFSATGNQPQHF.